This TCR beta chain came from a study of OX40 agonist ivuxolimab in advanced cancers. The repertoire was sequenced with immunoSEQ multiplex PCR; TCRdb's copy has only in-frame clones and lacks some. The table includes some 95,000 clones, approximately 86% detected once. V dropped 2 bases and J dropped 8; count of bases not matched to a gene: 2. CDR1 and CDR2 (germline): SGHNT, YENEEA. The CDR3 covers 13 residues. General study points: More expanded clones were seen, on average, in CD8+ T cells than in CD4+.

With respect to this clone: As yet, its antigen is unknown.

This receptor was identified in an adult with an advanced solid tumor such as melanoma, head and neck, liver or kidney cancer. The sample here was CD4+ or CD8+ T cells sorted from blood, taken in a trial of the OX40 agonist ivuxolimab. The V and J genes are TRBV11-3 and TRBJ2-1; TRBD2 matches at 8 bases. This chain's CDR3 is CASSLSGSDEQFF. Written as DNA, the CDR3 is TGTGCCAGCAGCTTAAGCGGGAGCGATGAGCAGTTCTTC.